The clone carrying this T cell receptor (beta chain) was seen ten or more times. Antigen: not known. Combining a sample-barcoded 5' primer with a J-beta primer mix, a second PCR ran for about 6 to 11 cycles. TCRdb redid the calling of the 5' RACE reads with MiXCR, one entry per CDR3 protein. The repertoire consists of some 900,000 distinct CDR3 sequences, with 29% occurring once and the leading ten covering around 16%. The ends lost 2 bases at V and 4 bases at J; junction bases unmatched: 5. The CDR3 totals 14 residues. Germline lookup yields CDR1 DFQATT and CDR2 SNEGSKA (reference sequence). The source of the sample is a study of blood T cells in healthy people across ages. Findings and limits, study-wide: Diversity of TCR beta per million T cells declined in a roughly linear way with age. There was no known CMV status for donors, so expanded clonotype changes were possibly confounded.

This clonotype originated in a woman of 80 years or more in good health. The chain links TRBV20-1 to TRBJ1-2; the match to TRBD1 covers 9 bases. The sequenced sample consisted of blood. The CDR3 DNA sequence: TGCAGTGCTAGACTTACAGGGGGCGGCTATGGCTACACCTTC. Its protein product is CSARLTGGGYGYTF.